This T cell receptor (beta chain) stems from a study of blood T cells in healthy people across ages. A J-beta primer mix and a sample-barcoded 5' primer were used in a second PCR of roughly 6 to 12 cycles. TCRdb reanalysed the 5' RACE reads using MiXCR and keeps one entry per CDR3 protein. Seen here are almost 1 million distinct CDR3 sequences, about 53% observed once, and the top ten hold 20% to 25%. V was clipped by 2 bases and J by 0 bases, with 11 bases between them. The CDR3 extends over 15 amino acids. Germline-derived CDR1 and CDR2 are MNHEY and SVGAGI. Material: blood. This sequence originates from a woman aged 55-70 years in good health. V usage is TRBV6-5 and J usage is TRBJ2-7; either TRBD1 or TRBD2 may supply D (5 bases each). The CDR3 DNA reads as TGTGCCAGCAGTTACGCCGGGACGGGCTCCTACGAGCAGTACTTC. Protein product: CASSYAGTGSYEQYF.